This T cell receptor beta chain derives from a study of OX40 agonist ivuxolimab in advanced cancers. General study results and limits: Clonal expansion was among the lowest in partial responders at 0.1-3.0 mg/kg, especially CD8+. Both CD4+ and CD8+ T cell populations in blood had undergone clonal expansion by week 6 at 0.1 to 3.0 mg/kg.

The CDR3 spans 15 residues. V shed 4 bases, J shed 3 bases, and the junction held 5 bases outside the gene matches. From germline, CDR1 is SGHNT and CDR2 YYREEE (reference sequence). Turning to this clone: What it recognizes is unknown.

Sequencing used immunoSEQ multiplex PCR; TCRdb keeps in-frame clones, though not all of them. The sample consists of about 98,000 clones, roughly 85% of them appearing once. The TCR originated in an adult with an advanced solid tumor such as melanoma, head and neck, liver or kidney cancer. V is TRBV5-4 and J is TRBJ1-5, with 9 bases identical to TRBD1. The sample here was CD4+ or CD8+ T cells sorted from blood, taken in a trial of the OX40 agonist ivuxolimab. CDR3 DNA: TGTGCCAGCAGCAGGACAGGGGACCCCAATCAGCCCCAGCATTTT. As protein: CASSRTGDPNQPQHF.